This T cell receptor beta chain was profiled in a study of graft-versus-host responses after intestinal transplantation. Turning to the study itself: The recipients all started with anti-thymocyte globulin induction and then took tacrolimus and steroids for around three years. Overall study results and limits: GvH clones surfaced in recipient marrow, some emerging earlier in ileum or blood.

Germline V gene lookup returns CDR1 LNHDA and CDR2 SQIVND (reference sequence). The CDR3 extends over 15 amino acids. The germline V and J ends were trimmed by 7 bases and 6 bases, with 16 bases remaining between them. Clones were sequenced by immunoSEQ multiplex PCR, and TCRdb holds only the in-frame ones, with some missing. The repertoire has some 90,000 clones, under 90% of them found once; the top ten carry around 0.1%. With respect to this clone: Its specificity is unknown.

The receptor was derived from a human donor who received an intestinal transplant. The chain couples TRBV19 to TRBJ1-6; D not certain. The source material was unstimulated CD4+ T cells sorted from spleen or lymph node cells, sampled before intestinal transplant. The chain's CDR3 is CASTLGRVGNSPLHF. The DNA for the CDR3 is TGTGCCAGTACCCTGGGGAGGGTAGGTAATTCACCCCTCCACTTT. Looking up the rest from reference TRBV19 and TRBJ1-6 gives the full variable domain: DGGITQSPKYLFRKEGQNVTLSCEQNLNHDAMYWYRQDPGQGLRLIYYSQIVNDFQKGDIAEGYSVSREKKESFPLTVTSAQKNPTAFYLCASTLGRVGNSPLHFGNGTRLTVT.